The T cell receptor beta chain described here comes from a study of cytomegalovirus exposure and HLA in healthy donors. Study results and limitations: Rarity held for most TCR sequences, but there were some public TCRs that occurred in many donors. The classifier reportedly diagnosed cytomegalovirus status with high sensitivity and specificity. 150 or so TCR beta chains were listed as cytomegalovirus-associated. A few CMV-associated chains were confirmed in vitro to be specific for CMV antigens.

Germline CDR1 SGHRS, CDR2 YFSETQ. This CDR3 spans 14 amino acids. Trimming pared 4 bases from V and 7 bases from J, leaving 17 bases between. Data came from immunoSEQ multiplex PCR; TCRdb stores just in-frame clones and leaves some out. The data hold 110,000 to 150,000 clones, with about nine tenths observed a single time. As regards this clone: The antigen remains undetermined.

The chain links TRBV5-1 to TRBJ1-2, with D possibly matching TRBD1 (6 bases). This receptor was taken from a woman aged 25 to 45 in good health and CMV-seropositive. Sequencing was carried out using PBMCs. The CDR3 reads CASSPEGGLSGYTF. The CDR3, as DNA: TGCGCCAGCAGCCCCGAGGGGGGGCTCAGTGGCTACACCTTC.